Listed below are T cell receptor beta chains from one sample, sequenced in a study of cytomegalovirus exposure and HLA in healthy donors. The assay was immunoSEQ multiplex PCR, and TCRdb's table has in-frame clones only and misses some. The sample has roughly 120,000 clones, roughly 80% seen once. The source material was PBMCs. Source of these receptors: a man aged 25 to 40 in good health and CMV-seronegative. Each CDR3 is given with its conserved first and last residue. The D gene is left open where the match is weak. The size of a clone is reported for some rows only, either as once, few or many, or as a class for expanded clones.

j_call: TRBJ2-1
clone_size: once
d_call: -
v_call: TRBV10-3
cdr3_length: 15
cdr3_aa: CAISESGLRYNEQFF
cdr3_nt: TGTGCCATCAGTGAGTCGGGGCTCCGCTACAATGAGCAGTTCTTC

j_call: TRBJ2-3
clone_size: once
d_call: -
v_call: TRBV7-8
cdr3_length: 16
cdr3_aa: CASRLIDSASTDTQYF
cdr3_nt: TGTGCCAGCAGACTTATAGACAGTGCTAGCACAGATACGCAGTATTTT

j_call: TRBJ2-3
clone_size: -
d_call: TRBD1
v_call: TRBV10-3
cdr3_length: 17
cdr3_aa: CAISESRTGNPVDTQYF
cdr3_nt: TGTGCCATCAGTGAGTCCCGGACAGGTAATCCAGTAGATACGCAGTATTTT

j_call: TRBJ2-5
clone_size: once
d_call: -
v_call: TRBV2
cdr3_length: 12
cdr3_aa: CASRGLQETQYF
cdr3_nt: TGTGCCAGCCGCGGGTTGCAAGAGACCCAGTACTTC

j_call: TRBJ2-7
clone_size: -
d_call: -
v_call: TRBV19
cdr3_length: 15
cdr3_aa: CASSMAALGGYEQYF
cdr3_nt: TGTGCCAGTAGTATGGCCGCTCTAGGAGGTTACGAGCAGTACTTC

j_call: TRBJ1-5
clone_size: -
d_call: TRBD1
v_call: TRBV6-1
cdr3_length: 14
cdr3_aa: CASSGGQGPEPQHF
cdr3_nt: TGTGCCAGCAGTGGGGGACAGGGCCCGGAGCCCCAGCATTTT

j_call: TRBJ2-2
clone_size: -
d_call: -
v_call: TRBV6-6
cdr3_length: 10
cdr3_aa: CATATGELFF
cdr3_nt: TGTGCCACCGCGACAGGGGAGCTGTTTTTT

j_call: TRBJ2-5
clone_size: once
d_call: TRBD1
v_call: TRBV7-9
cdr3_length: 15
cdr3_aa: CASSEGQAFPETQYF
cdr3_nt: TGTGCCAGCAGCGAAGGACAGGCCTTCCCCGAGACCCAGTACTTC

j_call: TRBJ1-4
clone_size: -
d_call: -
v_call: TRBV11-2
cdr3_length: 16
cdr3_aa: CASSLVGGQFREKLFF
cdr3_nt: TGTGCCAGCAGCTTAGTAGGAGGCCAGTTTCGGGAAAAACTGTTTTTT

j_call: TRBJ2-7
clone_size: -
d_call: TRBD2
v_call: TRBV5-4
cdr3_length: 12
cdr3_aa: CASSFLAGEQYF
cdr3_nt: TGTGCCAGCAGCTTTCTAGCGGGCGAGCAGTACTTC

j_call: TRBJ1-5
clone_size: few
d_call: TRBD1
v_call: TRBV5-6
cdr3_length: 14
cdr3_aa: CASSLKGADQPQHF
cdr3_nt: TGTGCCAGCAGCTTGAAGGGGGCTGATCAGCCCCAGCATTTT

j_call: TRBJ1-1
clone_size: -
d_call: TRBD1
v_call: TRBV6-5
cdr3_length: 13
cdr3_aa: CASSPRQGTEAFF
cdr3_nt: TGTGCCAGCAGCCCAAGACAGGGAACTGAAGCTTTCTTT

j_call: TRBJ1-2
clone_size: once
d_call: TRBD1
v_call: TRBV30
cdr3_length: 13
cdr3_aa: CAWRQGEDYGYTF
cdr3_nt: TGTGCCTGGAGGCAGGGGGAAGACTATGGCTACACCTTC

j_call: TRBJ2-3
clone_size: -
d_call: TRBD2
v_call: TRBV19
cdr3_length: 15
cdr3_aa: CASSMLAADTDTQYF
cdr3_nt: TGTGCCAGTAGTATGCTAGCGGCTGACACAGATACGCAGTATTTT

j_call: TRBJ1-1
clone_size: -
d_call: -
v_call: TRBV4-1
cdr3_length: 16
cdr3_aa: CASSQVRAGLNTEAFF
cdr3_nt: TGCGCCAGCAGCCAAGTCCGTGCAGGGCTGAACACTGAAGCTTTCTTT

j_call: TRBJ2-7
clone_size: -
d_call: TRBD1
v_call: TRBV15
cdr3_length: 12
cdr3_aa: CATSRTGLEQYF
cdr3_nt: TGTGCCACCAGCAGGACAGGGCTCGAGCAGTACTTC

j_call: TRBJ1-1
clone_size: -
d_call: TRBD1
v_call: TRBV6-1
cdr3_length: 14
cdr3_aa: CASRVDRAGTEAFF
cdr3_nt: TGTGCCAGCAGGGTAGACAGGGCGGGGACTGAAGCTTTCTTT

j_call: TRBJ2-7
clone_size: -
d_call: TRBD2
v_call: TRBV7-2
cdr3_length: 16
cdr3_aa: CASSPTSGRAFYEQYF
cdr3_nt: TGTGCCAGCAGCCCAACTAGCGGGAGGGCCTTCTACGAGCAGTACTTC

j_call: TRBJ1-3
clone_size: -
d_call: -
v_call: TRBV11-3
cdr3_length: 16
cdr3_aa: CASSGRQAASGNTIYF
cdr3_nt: TGTGCCAGCAGCGGTCGACAGGCCGCCTCTGGAAACACCATATATTTT

j_call: TRBJ2-7
clone_size: once
d_call: -
v_call: TRBV2
cdr3_length: 13
cdr3_aa: CASSEVNRGEQYF
cdr3_nt: TGTGCCAGCAGTGAAGTCAATCGGGGGGAGCAGTACTTC

j_call: TRBJ2-1
clone_size: -
d_call: TRBD2
v_call: TRBV19
cdr3_length: 18
cdr3_aa: CASSINIGTSGSGNEQFF
cdr3_nt: TGTGCCAGTAGTATAAATATTGGGACTAGCGGGAGTGGTAATGAGCAGTTCTTC

j_call: TRBJ2-7
clone_size: once
d_call: -
v_call: TRBV5-6
cdr3_length: 16
cdr3_aa: CASSLIGLGSSYEQYF
cdr3_nt: TGTGCCAGCAGCTTGATCGGCTTGGGGAGCTCCTACGAGCAGTACTTC

j_call: TRBJ2-5
clone_size: -
d_call: -
v_call: TRBV13
cdr3_length: 15
cdr3_aa: CASSPRAREWETQYF
cdr3_nt: TGTGCCAGCAGCCCACGGGCCCGGGAATGGGAGACCCAGTACTTC

j_call: TRBJ2-5
clone_size: -
d_call: -
v_call: TRBV10-3
cdr3_length: 14
cdr3_aa: CAIQRDGGPETQYF
cdr3_nt: TGTGCCATACAGCGGGATGGGGGGCCAGAGACCCAGTACTTC

j_call: TRBJ1-3
clone_size: once
d_call: -
v_call: TRBV7-2
cdr3_length: 14
cdr3_aa: CASSSTGRGNTIYF
cdr3_nt: TGTGCCAGCAGCTCTACAGGGCGCGGAAACACCATATATTTT

j_call: TRBJ1-3
clone_size: -
d_call: TRBD1
v_call: TRBV28
cdr3_length: 15
cdr3_aa: CASSHRGELRNTIYF
cdr3_nt: TGTGCCAGCAGTCACAGGGGAGAGCTGAGAAACACCATATATTTT

j_call: TRBJ1-5
clone_size: -
d_call: -
v_call: TRBV27
cdr3_length: 13
cdr3_aa: CASSSFSNQPQHF
cdr3_nt: TGTGCCAGCAGTTCATTCAGCAATCAGCCCCAGCATTTT

j_call: TRBJ2-7
clone_size: -
d_call: -
v_call: TRBV5-6
cdr3_length: 14
cdr3_aa: CASRPSGSRYEQYF
cdr3_nt: TGTGCCAGCAGACCCTCGGGAAGCAGGTACGAGCAGTACTTC

j_call: TRBJ2-1
clone_size: -
d_call: TRBD2
v_call: TRBV28
cdr3_length: 12
cdr3_aa: CASSLSGGEQFF
cdr3_nt: TGTGCCAGCAGTTTATCCGGGGGGGAGCAGTTCTTC

j_call: TRBJ1-5
clone_size: -
d_call: -
v_call: TRBV19
cdr3_length: 16
cdr3_aa: CASSSREVYSNQPQHF
cdr3_nt: TGTGCCAGTAGCAGTCGGGAAGTCTATAGCAATCAGCCCCAGCATTTT

j_call: TRBJ2-7
clone_size: -
d_call: TRBD1
v_call: TRBV28
cdr3_length: 15
cdr3_aa: CASSPPRDRGREQYF
cdr3_nt: TGTGCCAGCAGTCCCCCCCGGGACAGGGGGCGCGAGCAGTACTTC

j_call: TRBJ2-5
clone_size: -
d_call: TRBD2
v_call: TRBV5-1
cdr3_length: 14
cdr3_aa: CASSLVTGGETQYF
cdr3_nt: TGCGCCAGCAGCTTGGTCACGGGAGGTGAGACCCAGTACTTC

j_call: TRBJ2-7
clone_size: -
d_call: TRBD1
v_call: TRBV29-1
cdr3_length: 13
cdr3_aa: CSVARGQGYEQYF
cdr3_nt: TGCAGCGTCGCCAGAGGACAGGGCTACGAGCAGTACTTC